These 8 T cell receptor beta chains share one sample of origin, sequenced in a study of shared clonotypes between healthy human individuals. Here immunoSEQ multiplex PCR was the method, and the copy in TCRdb shows in-frame clones only, minus some. The data show approximately 2.5 million clones, around nine tenths seen once. Source material: naive CD4+ T cells sorted from blood. The subset was: CD45RA+ positively selected. These receptors were taken from a man between 18 and 35 years old in good health.

Worth noting for this clone: The sample has other DNA sequences that encode this CDR3 too. This chain joins TRBV5-1 and TRBJ2-7; a weak D match, TRBD1 (5 bases). This CDR3 has 13 residues. CDR1 and CDR2 (germline): SGHRS, YFSETQ. Trimming removed 4 bases from V and 3 bases from J, with 11 bases in between. CDR3 residues: CASSLDISYEQYF. CDR3 nucleotide sequence: TGCGCCAGCAGCCTGGACATCAGCTACGAGCAGTACTTC.

This clone is a singleton in its sample. The chain links TRBV2 to TRBJ2-3, with unresolved D. This CDR3 comprises 11 residues. The V end lost 5 bases, the J end lost 6 bases, and 6 bases lay between the germline ends. The V gene's germline CDR1 is SNHLY and CDR2 FYNNEI. The CDR3 DNA follows: TGTGCCAGCAGTCTGGAGGATACGCAGTATTTT. As protein: CASSLEDTQYF.

The J gene is TRBJ2-1, the V gene TRBV5-1, with unresolved D. The CDR3 covers 16 residues. In germline, CDR1 is SGHRS, CDR2 YFSETQ. V was trimmed by 0 bases and J by 5 bases, leaving 15 bases between them. The CDR3 reads CASSLVIAAANNEQFF. CDR3 in DNA: TGCGCCAGCAGCTTGGTTATCGCAGCTGCCAACAATGAGCAGTTCTTC.

This chain uses TRBV19 with TRBJ2-1; no firm D call. Trimming took 1 base from V and 5 from J, leaving 9 bases between them. The germline gives CDR1 LNHDA, CDR2 SQIVND (reference sequence). The CDR3 covers 14 residues. The CDR3 DNA sequence: TGTGCCAGTAGTATAGGAGCAGTCAACAATGAGCAGTTCTTC. Its protein is CASSIGAVNNEQFF. The full variable domain, in which reference TRBV19 and TRBJ2-1 provide the parts outside the CDR3, is DGGITQSPKYLFRKEGQNVTLSCEQNLNHDAMYWYRQDPGQGLRLIYYSQIVNDFQKGDIAEGYSVSREKKESFPLTVTSAQKNPTAFYLCASSIGAVNNEQFFGPGTRLTVL.

The rearrangement uses TRBV5-1 and TRBJ2-1; TRBD2 aligns across 9 bases. This CDR3 has 16 amino acids. The V gene end was trimmed by 0 bases and the J gene end by 9 bases; junction bases not matched to a gene: 10. CDR1 SGHRS and CDR2 YFSETQ come from the germline V gene. The DNA for the CDR3 is TGCGCCAGCAGCTTGGGGGCGGGAGGGCCGCAAAGTGAGCAGTTCTTC. This gives the protein CASSLGAGGPQSEQFF.

The genes are TRBV5-4 and TRBJ2-7; no reliable D call. This CDR3 region has 14 residues. The germline V and J ends were trimmed by 4 bases and 2 bases, with 13 bases remaining between them. Germline loops: CDR1 SGHNT, CDR2 YYREEE (reference sequence). The CDR3 protein is CASSPRPLAYEQYF. In DNA, the CDR3 is TGTGCCAGCAGCCCCCGTCCCTTGGCCTACGAGCAGTACTTC. Combining the CDR3 with reference TRBV5-4 and TRBJ2-7 gives the whole variable domain ETGVTQSPTHLIKTRGQQVTLRCSSQSGHNTVSWYQQALGQGPQFIFQYYREEENGRGNFPPRFSGLQFPNYSSELNVNALELDDSALYLCASSPRPLAYEQYFGPGTRLTVT.

The rearrangement links TRBV18 to TRBJ2-3, with TRBD2 identical over 10 bases. The CDR3 contains 16 residues. The germline V gene encodes CDR1 KGHSH and CDR2 LQKENI. With 2 bases clipped from V and 3 bases from J, the junction kept 5 bases outside the gene matches. Here the CDR3 reads CASSPVAGGRTDTQYF. DNA of the CDR3: TGTGCCAGCTCACCAGTAGCGGGGGGCCGTACAGATACGCAGTATTTT.

This clone was picked up a small number of times. J is TRBJ1-3 and V is TRBV7-2; D remains ambiguous. CDR1 and CDR2 from the germline V gene are SGHTA and FQGNSA. V was cut by 1 base and J by 8 bases, with 6 bases left in between. The CDR3 sequence is 12 residues long. The CDR3 DNA reads as TGTGCCAGCAGCTTAGGGAGAGACACCATATATTTT. It translates to CASSLGRDTIYF.